The 4 T cell receptor beta chains reported below all come from one sample, sequenced in a study of CD8 T cells in Susac syndrome. Random hexamers were used to reverse transcribe the RNA input (roughly 0.5 to 1 ug). TCRdb reprocessed the immunoSEQ multiplex PCR reads with MiXCR, giving one entry per CDR3 protein. The sample lists under 200,000 distinct CDR3 sequences, roughly 94% seen once, with 0.12% in the top ten. The sequenced sample was CD4+ T cells from PBMCs. These receptors all stem from a human donor with Susac syndrome.

The chain joins TRBV4-2 to TRBJ2-7; weak D call: TRBD2 (5 bases). The V end lost 2 bases, the J end lost 6 bases, and 14 bases lay between the germline ends. Per the germline V gene, CDR1 is LGHNA and CDR2 is YNFKEQ. The CDR3 runs to 14 residues. CDR3 residues: CASSQSRVEGEQYF. The DNA of the CDR3 is TGTGCCAGCAGCCAATCCCGAGTAGAGGGCGAGCAGTACTTC.

The genes are TRBV15 and TRBJ2-3; 8 bases line up with TRBD2. V gave up 8 bases and J gave up 0 bases; unmatched junction bases: 4. The CDR3 spans 14 residues. Per the germline V gene, CDR1 is LNHNV and CDR2 is YYDKDF (reference sequence). DNA of the CDR3: TGTGCCACCGGCGGGGGGACTAGCACAGATACGCAGTATTTT. It translates to CATGGGTSTDTQYF.

V is TRBV7-2 and J is TRBJ2-6; the match to TRBD1 covers 9 bases. V shed 1 base and J 4 bases; nucleotides not matched to a gene: 5. In germline, CDR1 is SGHTA, CDR2 FQGNSA. This CDR3 contains 17 residues. CDR3 residues: CASSLGDRVIGANVLTF. The CDR3 DNA reads as TGTGCCAGCAGCTTAGGGGACAGGGTGATAGGGGCCAACGTCCTGACTTTC.

The chain links TRBV12-5 to TRBJ1-1; D might be TRBD1 (6 bases). Germline V gene lookup returns CDR1 LGHNT and CDR2 FRNRAP. V shed 7 bases and J shed 2 bases, with 14 bases lying between them. This CDR3 has 14 residues. CDR3 nucleotide sequence: TGTGCTAGTGCCGCCGGACAGAGAAACACTGAAGCTTTCTTT. Its protein is CASAAGQRNTEAFF.